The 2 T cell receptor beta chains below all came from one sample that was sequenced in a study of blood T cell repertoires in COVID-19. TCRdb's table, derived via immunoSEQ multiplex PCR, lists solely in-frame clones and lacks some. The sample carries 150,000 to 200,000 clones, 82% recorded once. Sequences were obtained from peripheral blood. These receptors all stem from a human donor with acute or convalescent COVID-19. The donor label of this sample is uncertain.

CDR3 region: CASSFASPGELFF. In nucleotides, the CDR3 is TGTGCCAGCAGCTTTGCTAGCCCCGGGGAGCTGTTTTTT. V and J are TRBV11-2 and TRBJ2-2; D may be TRBD2 (5 bases). CDR3 length equals 13 residues. CDR1 SGHAT and CDR2 FQNNGV come from the germline V gene. V was cut by 3 bases and J by 6 bases, with 8 bases left in between.

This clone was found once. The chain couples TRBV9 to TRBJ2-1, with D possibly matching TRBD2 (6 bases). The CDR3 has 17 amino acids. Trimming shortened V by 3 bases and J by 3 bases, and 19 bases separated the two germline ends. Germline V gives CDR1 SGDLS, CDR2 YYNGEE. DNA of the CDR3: TGTGCCAGCAGCGACCAGTTTGGAGCGGGCTTCTACAATGAGCAGTTCTTC. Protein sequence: CASSDQFGAGFYNEQFF.